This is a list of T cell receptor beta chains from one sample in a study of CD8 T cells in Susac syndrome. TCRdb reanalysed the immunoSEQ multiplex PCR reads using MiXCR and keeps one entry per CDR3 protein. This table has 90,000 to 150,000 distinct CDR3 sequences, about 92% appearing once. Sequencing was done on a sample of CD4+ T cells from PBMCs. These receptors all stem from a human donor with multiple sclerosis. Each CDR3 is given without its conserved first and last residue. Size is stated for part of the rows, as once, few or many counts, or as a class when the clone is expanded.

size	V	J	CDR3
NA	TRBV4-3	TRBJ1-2	ASSQAGTLGFYGYT
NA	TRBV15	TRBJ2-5	ATSREGNFEETQY
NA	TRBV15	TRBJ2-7	ATSRGGTVSYEQY
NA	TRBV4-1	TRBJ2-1	ASSQPGANEQF
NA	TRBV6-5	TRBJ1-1	ASSTSQGRGTEAF
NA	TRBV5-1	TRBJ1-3	ASSGGSRGNTIY
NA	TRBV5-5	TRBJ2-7	ASSLEGVGQY
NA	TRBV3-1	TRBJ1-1	ASSSRDTEAF
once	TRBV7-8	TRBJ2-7	ASSLLPPSLYEQY
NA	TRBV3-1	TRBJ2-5	ASSQAGTEQETQY
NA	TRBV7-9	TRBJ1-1	ASSPPGLEAF
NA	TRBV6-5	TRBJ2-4	ASSYAAGQGNIQY
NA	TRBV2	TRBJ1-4	ASSDLTAGGEKLF
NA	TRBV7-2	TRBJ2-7	ASRTRQGVYEQY
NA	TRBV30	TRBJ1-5	AWNAQPQH
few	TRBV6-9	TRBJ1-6	ATRDSPLH
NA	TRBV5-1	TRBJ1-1	ASSTRQGVAAF
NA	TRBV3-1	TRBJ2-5	ASSQDLAAETQY
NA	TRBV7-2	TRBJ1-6	ASSPWTGRNSPLH
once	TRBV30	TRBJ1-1	AWDPAGGRNTEAF
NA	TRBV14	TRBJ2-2	ASSQVPGRTGELF
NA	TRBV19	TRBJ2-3	ASSIEGQGIGDTQY
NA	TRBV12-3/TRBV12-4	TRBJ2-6	ASSFTAAGANVLT
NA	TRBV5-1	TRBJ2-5	ASSFEVQETQY
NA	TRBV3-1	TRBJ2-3	ASSQVRTTQY
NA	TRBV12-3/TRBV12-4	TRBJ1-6	ASSPGTGWNSPLH
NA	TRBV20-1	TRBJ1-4	SARGGAVAIEKLF
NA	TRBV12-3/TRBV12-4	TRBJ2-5	ASSSFQGEQETQY
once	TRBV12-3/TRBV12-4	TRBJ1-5	ASSFTGGPQH
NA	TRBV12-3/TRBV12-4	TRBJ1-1	ASSISTVYAEAF
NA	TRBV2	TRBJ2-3	ASTLLLNTDTQY
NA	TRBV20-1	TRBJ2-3	SARHRYLTDTQY
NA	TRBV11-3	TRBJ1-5	ASSLGARQPQH
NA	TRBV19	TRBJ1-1	ASSRGPFEAF
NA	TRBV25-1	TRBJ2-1	ASTGGPNEQF
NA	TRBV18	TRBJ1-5	ASSPTGGPNSNQPQH
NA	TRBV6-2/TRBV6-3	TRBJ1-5	ASTLTGHQPQH
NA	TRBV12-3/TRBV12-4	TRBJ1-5	ASSSGTGSYSNQPQH
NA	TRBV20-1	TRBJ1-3	SARRSGGYSGNTIY
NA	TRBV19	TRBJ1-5	ASSMLIDQIQPQH
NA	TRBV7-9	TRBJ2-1	ASSLGGGATGLNEQF
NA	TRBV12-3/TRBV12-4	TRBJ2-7	ASSPTQRVSDEQY
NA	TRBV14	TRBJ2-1	ASSIGTGVTYNEQF
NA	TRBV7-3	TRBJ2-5	ASSLTGDRQETQY
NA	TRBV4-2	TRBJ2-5	ASSKLLGQETQY
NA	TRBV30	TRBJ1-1	AWSATRNTEAF
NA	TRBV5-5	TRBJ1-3	ASSPIPGLSGNTIY
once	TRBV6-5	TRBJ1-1	ASTPNRGFTEAF
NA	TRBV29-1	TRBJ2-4	SVETGSLAKNIQY
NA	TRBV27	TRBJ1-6	ASSLDILSSYNSPLH
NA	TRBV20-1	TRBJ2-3	SAPLQGASTDTQY
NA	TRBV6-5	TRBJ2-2	ASSNSGGAGELF
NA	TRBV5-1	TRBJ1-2	ASSAEDYGYT
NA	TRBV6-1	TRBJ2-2	ACRQGVTGELF
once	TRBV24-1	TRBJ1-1	ATMKDRMNTEAF
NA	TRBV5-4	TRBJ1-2	ASSRRDAGGYGYT
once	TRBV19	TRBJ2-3	ASIDFGSTDTQY
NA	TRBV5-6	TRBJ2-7	ASSRTGREQY
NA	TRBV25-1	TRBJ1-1	ASSFDYTEAF
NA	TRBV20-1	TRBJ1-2	SAVHGRDRVRGYT